The sequence of this T cell receptor beta chain was determined in a study of cytotoxic CD8 clonotypes in ibrutinib-treated CLL. Turning to the study itself: The subjects consisted of about 10 relapsed/refractory and over 14 treatment-naive individuals, with fewer than 18 IGHV unmutated.

This table comes from immunoSEQ multiplex PCR, and its TCRdb copy is limited to in-frame clones, with some not included. Altogether approximately 74,000 clones are present, approximately 80% being singletons, with the ten largest covering roughly 7.7%. As to this clone: The antigen remains unidentified.

Overall study results and limits: Rising at ibrutinib response, clonality subsequently fell back toward baseline at progression. Private clonotypes, not public ones, expanded at ibrutinib response. Baseline values of clonality outstripped age-matched healthy donors and followed circulating CD8+ T-cell counts.

The CDR3 has 11 residues. Trimming took 7 bases from V and 2 from J, leaving 9 bases between them. Germline V lookup: CDR1 DFQATT, CDR2 SNEGSKA (reference sequence). The receptor was derived from a human donor with chronic lymphocytic leukemia. The source was PBMCs, collected at disease progression, from a patient treated with ibrutinib. This chain joins TRBV20-1 and TRBJ2-7, with D unresolved. Here the CDR3 DNA reads TGCAGTGGTAGTCAGGCCTACGAGCAGTACTTC. Translating it yields CSGSQAYEQYF.